This TCR beta chain emerged from a study of T cells in Graves' hyperthyroidism and ophthalmopathy. V lost 0 bases and J 7 bases, leaving 10 bases between the germline ends. CDR1 is SGHRS and CDR2 is YFSETQ in the germline V gene. The CDR3 is made up of 14 amino acids. Regions amplified from RNA transcripts were the TCR beta CDR3 regions. A first-round RT-PCR of the TCR CDR3 used the HTBI primer set. MiXCR, applied by TCRdb to the multiplex PCR reads, yields one record per CDR3 protein. This table holds under 650,000 distinct CDR3 sequences, around 15% found once. This receptor was identified in a woman aged 25-40 years with Graves' hyperthyroidism. Sequenced: blood. This chain links TRBV5-1 with TRBJ2-2; no clear D gene. The CDR3 DNA reads TGCGCCAGCAGCTTGGGGAGCATTGACGGGGAGCTGTTTTTT. Translation gives CASSLGSIDGELFF.